Below are 14 T cell receptor beta chains sequenced from a single sample in a study of T cells expressing NK-cell markers. TCRdb reanalyzed the 5' RACE reads and collapses them to one entry per CDR3 protein, without DNA. The data include about 550,000 distinct CDR3 sequences; the top ten clones carry 3% to 4.5%. The specimen was blood T cells: a sorted CD56 or NKG2C T cell subset, CD4+ or CD8+ T cells, or bulk PBMC T cells (not recorded which). All receptors come from a man aged 18-30 years in good health.

The chain combines TRBV4-1 with TRBJ1-2. This CDR3 has 14 amino acids. The germline gives CDR1 MGHRA, CDR2 YSYEKL. This CDR3 reads CASSQGDTRYGYTF.

The chain combines TRBV29-1 with TRBJ1-5; lacking DNA, the TRBD1 call made by TCRdb goes unchecked. Per germline, CDR1 SQVTM and CDR2 ANQGSEA. The length of the CDR3 is 14 residues. The CDR3 loop reads CSVTDRASNQPQHF.

J is TRBJ2-1 and V is TRBV30. CDR1 is GTSNPN, CDR2 SVGIG, per germline (reference sequence). This CDR3 is 12 amino acids long. The CDR3 spells CAYRADLAEQFF.

The V gene is TRBV5-1, the J gene TRBJ2-1; the TRBD1 assignment by TCRdb is unverifiable without DNA. The CDR3 totals 16 residues. From germline, CDR1 is SGHRS and CDR2 YFSETQ. The CDR3: CASSWLQGASYNEQFF.

The gene calls are TRBV29-1 and TRBJ2-7; TCRdb gives TRBD1 as the D gene, but with no DNA this cannot be confirmed. The germline CDR1 and CDR2 sequences are SQVTM and ANQGSEA. This CDR3 has 13 amino acids. The CDR3 is CSVTRTGGYEQYF.

The chain links TRBV14 to TRBJ2-3; no DNA is available, so the TRBD2 call from TCRdb remains unchecked. Looked up from germline, CDR1 is SGHDN and CDR2 is FVKESK. There are 15 residues in the CDR3. CDR3 amino acids: CASSQVAGESDTQYF.

The V and J genes are TRBV29-1 and TRBJ1-1. The CDR3 is 14 amino acids. CDR1 SQVTM and CDR2 ANQGSEA come from the germline V gene. The chain's CDR3 is CSVEFRAWDTEAFF.

The chain links TRBV24-1 to TRBJ1-1. Germline-derived CDR1 and CDR2 are KGHDR and SFDVKD. The CDR3 is 15 amino acids. CDR3 region: CATSEGGSPETEAFF.

The chain joins TRBV15 to TRBJ2-1; TCRdb's D gene call, TRBD2, goes unchecked for lack of DNA. CDR1 LNHNV and CDR2 YYDKDF come from the germline V gene (reference sequence). The CDR3 extends over 16 amino acids. CDR3 amino acids: CATREEGRAPYNEQFF.

The rearrangement uses TRBV2 and TRBJ1-6; TCRdb lists TRBD1, though no DNA is available to test this call. This CDR3 is built from 13 residues. The germline CDR1 and CDR2 sequences are SNHLY and FYNNEI. Here the CDR3 reads CASRDRGGSPLHF. The full variable domain, rest sourced from reference TRBV2 and TRBJ1-6, is EPEVTQTPSHQVTQMGQEVILRCVPISNHLYFYWYRQILGQKVEFLVSFYNNEISEKSEIFDDQFSVERPDGSNFTLKIRSTKLEDSAMYFCASRDRGGSPLHFGNGTRLTVT.

The chain is built from TRBV19 and TRBJ2-7; the TRBD2 assignment by TCRdb is unverifiable without DNA. The CDR3 extends over 16 amino acids. Germline V lookup: CDR1 LNHDA, CDR2 SQIVND (reference sequence). The CDR3 sequence: CASSIGSGLHSYEQYF.

The rearrangement joins TRBV6-1 to TRBJ2-2. The CDR3 has 14 residues. Germline-derived CDR1 and CDR2 are MNHNS and SASEGT. CDR3 region: CASSLTANTGELFF.

This chain links TRBV7-2 with TRBJ2-3; TCRdb's D gene call, TRBD1, goes unchecked for lack of DNA. The CDR3 extends over 15 amino acids. The germline V gene has CDR1 SGHTA and CDR2 FQGNSA. CDR3 protein: CASSFPGASTDTQYF.

The chain is built from TRBV5-1 and TRBJ2-1; TCRdb's D gene call, TRBD2, goes unchecked for lack of DNA. This CDR3 is 15 amino acids long. Germline-derived CDR1 and CDR2 are SGHRS and YFSETQ. CDR3 in amino acids: CASSLELARYNEQFF.